This TCR beta chain stems from a study of vaccination and CD4 T cells after COVID-19. About the study: Nasal swab PCR had shown SARS-CoV-2 positivity in the convalescent patients (about 9 mild cases, one severe case). Spike peptides, overlapping and drawn from SARS-CoV-2, HCoV-NL63, HCoV-OC43 and HCoV-229E, were used to stimulate cells.

Sequencing of the DNA from cultured CD4+ T cells was carried out with the Oncomine TCR Beta short-read assay. After culture, CD4+ T cells served as the source for genomic DNA extraction. TCRdb fed the PCR reads into MiXCR, producing one record per CDR3 protein. Of around 9,100 distinct CDR3 sequences in the sample, 67% were seen once. Of note for this clonotype: Its antigen is currently unknown.

Treatment described: 10-day PBMC culture with coronavirus spike peptide pools or control peptides (ViraFEST assay). Before TCRs were sequenced, ViraFEST expanded antigen-specific T cells with peptide pools. The specimen was CD4+ T cells from blood, cultured in vitro. This TCR came from a human donor who had recovered from COVID-19.

This CDR3 reads CSARDGLNTEAFF. The DNA for the CDR3 is TGCAGTGCTAGAGATGGGCTTAACACTGAAGCTTTCTTT. This chain joins TRBV20-1 and TRBJ1-1; unclear D gene. The V gene lost 0 bases and the J gene lost 2 bases, with 7 bases spanning the gap. The CDR3 covers 13 residues. Germline V lookup: CDR1 DFQATT, CDR2 SNEGSKA (reference sequence).